The present entry profiles one TCR beta chain with its context. These data are taken from a study of blood T cell repertoires in COVID-19. Whole-study context: Samples came from the United States, Italy and Spain, spanning acute and convalescent COVID-19.

Original handling: Estimates of nucleated cell counts were drawn from the amplification of reference gene primers. Profiled with immunoSEQ multiplex PCR; TCRdb holds only in-frame clones, not every one. V and J calls and clone size are copied from that table; D and trimming were computed from the DNA. The repertoire holds roughly 110,000 clones, roughly 86% seen once, with 4% to 5.5% in the top ten. The sequence derives from a man in his forties or fifties with acute or convalescent COVID-19. Sequencing was performed on peripheral blood.

The CDR3 DNA is TGTGCCAGCAGCCTGGTTGGGACAGGGAAAGAGACCCAGTACTTC. It encodes CASSLVGTGKETQYF. This chain uses TRBV9 with TRBJ2-5, with 9 bases lining up with TRBD1. V was clipped by 4 bases and J by 3 bases; unmatched bases: 7. Germline CDR1 is SGDLS and CDR2 is YYNGEE. The CDR3 is 15 amino acids.